This entry features one T cell receptor beta chain sequence. This entry belongs to a study of blood T cell repertoires in COVID-19. Study information: Donors in the United States, Italy and Spain gave samples during acute or convalescent COVID-19. T cells, B-cell-depleted T cells, or PBMCs provided the cDNA or gDNA that served as material.

Sequencing used immunoSEQ multiplex PCR; TCRdb keeps in-frame clones, though not all of them. The sample shows around 67,000 clones, 70% to 75% of them seen only once. This clonotype originated in a woman between 65 and 79 years old with acute or convalescent COVID-19. The sequenced material came from peripheral blood.

The CDR3 DNA sequence: TGTGCCAGCACCCCTTCGGGGGGCGGTGGCTACACCTTC. Translating gives CASTPSGGGGYTF. This chain links TRBV2 with TRBJ1-2; possible D gene TRBD1, 6 bases. Per the germline V gene, CDR1 is SNHLY and CDR2 is FYNNEI. The CDR3 covers 13 residues. Trimming took off 7 bases at V and 7 bases at J, with 16 bases between the two ends.